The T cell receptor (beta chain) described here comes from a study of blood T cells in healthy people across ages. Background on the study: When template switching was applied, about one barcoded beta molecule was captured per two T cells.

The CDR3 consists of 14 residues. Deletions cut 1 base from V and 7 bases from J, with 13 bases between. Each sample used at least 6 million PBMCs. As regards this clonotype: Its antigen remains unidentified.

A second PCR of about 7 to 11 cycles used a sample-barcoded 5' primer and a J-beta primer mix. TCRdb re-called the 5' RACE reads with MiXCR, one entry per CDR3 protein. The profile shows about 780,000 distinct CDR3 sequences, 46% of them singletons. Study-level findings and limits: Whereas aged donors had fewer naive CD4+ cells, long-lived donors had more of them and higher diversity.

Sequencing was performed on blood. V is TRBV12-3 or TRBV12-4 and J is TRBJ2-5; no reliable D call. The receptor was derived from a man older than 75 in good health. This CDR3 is CASSLGARRRTQYF. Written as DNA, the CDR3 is TGTGCCAGCAGTTTAGGGGCGCGGCGGCGGACCCAGTACTTC.